This T cell receptor beta chain was captured by sequencing in a study of T-cell reconstitution after alpha-beta-depleted transplantation in children. Germline V lookup: CDR1 SGHTA, CDR2 FQGNSA. The CDR3 has 15 amino acids. Trimming stripped 5 bases from V and 7 bases from J, with 15 bases between. It was with unique molecular identifiers that the TCRbeta library was prepared. MiXCR, run by TCRdb on the PCR reads, gives a single entry per CDR3 protein. The sample contains approximately 640,000 distinct CDR3 sequences, about 15% of which appear only once. The TCR originated in a human donor who donated a stem cell graft to a child with acute myeloid leukemia. This specimen was PBMCs from the stem cell graft donor, taken from the stem cell graft. The chain links TRBV7-2 to TRBJ1-6; D may be TRBD1 (5 bases). The CDR3 here is CASSVVKKGNSPLHF. In DNA form, the CDR3 reads TGTGCCAGCAGCGTAGTCAAAAAGGGGAATTCACCCCTCCACTTT.